The entry that follows covers one T cell receptor beta chain sequence. The antigen this receptor binds is unknown. No base quality information exists; no much larger clone differs at one position. The record originates from a study of blood T cell repertoires in COVID-19 (dated by TCRdb to the early 2020s). The study in broad terms: Collaborator samples came from the United States, Italy and Spain and covered acute and convalescent phases of COVID-19. The material from the prospective study consisted of cDNA or gDNA derived from T cells, B-cell-depleted T cells, or PBMCs. The dataset comprised deeply sampled blood TCRbeta repertoires from subjects exposed to, actively infected with, or recovered from COVID-19. The repertoires were released in a freely available public database intended as a resource for research on the immune response to SARS-CoV-2. The samples were drawn from two sources: the first 160 participants of the ongoing ImmuneRACE study, and fewer than 1,500 subjects contributed by 6 global collaborators. Nearly every sample came with metadata listing a de-identified subject ID, COVID-19 status, age in years and sex. Where available, HLA class I and class II types were obtained from metadata supplied by the sample provider rather than from assay-based typing. Broader findings and caveats from the paper: The amount of clinical and demographic metadata varied by source and participant and was provided uncurated.

In Seattle, one collaborating source enrolled patients while the infection was active and tracked those patients longitudinally over the course of disease. Collaborating institutions collected whole blood in K2EDTA tubes following their own protocols. Collaborator samples were shipped for TCRbeta analysis as frozen whole blood, isolated PBMCs, or DNA extracted from either sample type. The immunoSEQ Assay, a bias-controlled multiplex PCR, was used to amplify TCRbeta CDR3 regions from genomic DNA. As for the authors' bioinformatics: The number of nucleated cells in each sample was estimated from the amplification of reference gene primers within the assay. To quantify the absolute abundance of each unique TCRbeta CDR3 rearrangement, sequence reads were collapsed and filtered. For each sample, productive Simpson clonality was calculated as the square root of Simpson's diversity index over productive rearrangements. TCRdb provides this immuneACCESS table in a form limited to in-frame rearrangements. Some clones are lacking; in checked studies, under half of them reflect an unresolved V gene, and why the rest are absent is not known. The V and J calls and clone size come from that table; D and trimming were worked out from the DNA. The sample table holds about 170,000 clones, of which roughly 93% were seen once. The ten largest clones take up 4.5% to 5% of the sample.

CDR1 and CDR2, per the germline V gene (reference sequence), are SGHNT and YYREEE. At the junction V is shortened by 2 bases and J by 8 bases; bases outside the gene matches: 8. The CDR3 goes from the cysteine to the phenylalanine over 15 residues. The entry retains the CDR3 DNA only, 45 bases that are in frame from base 1. The chain is encoded by TRBV5-4 joined to TRBJ2-1; TRBD2 lines up with 9 middle nucleotides. This TCR was sampled from a man younger than 35 with COVID-19, enrolled during active disease. The sequencing sample was made of peripheral blood. The nucleotides are TGTGCCAGCAGCTTATCACTAGCGGGTAAGGATGAGCAGTTCTTC. Translated, this gives CASSLSLAGKDEQFF.